This TCR beta chain was sequenced during a study of Ad26.COV2.S vaccination and SARS-CoV-2 variants. Background on the study: Administration of Ad26.COV2.S was intramuscular, either once or twice 56 days apart.

Regarding treatment: around 19 received Ad26.COV2.S at low or high dose, single or two shots; roughly five received placebo; per-sample allocation not given. The samples date from day 63 after the first vaccine or placebo injection. In Boston, an adult donor aged 18-55 years took part. Repertoires were generated with immunoSEQ multiplex PCR, while TCRdb's copy carries only in-frame clones and drops some. The repertoire holds around 310,000 clones, with around 90% as singletons. Per the germline V gene, CDR1 is MNHEY and CDR2 is SVGAGI. V lost 0 bases to trimming and J lost 7 bases, with 7 bases between them. The CDR3 runs 13 residues. This clone was seen just once. Its specificity is unknown. Other DNA sequences in this specimen translate into the identical CDR3. Findings and limits, study-wide: It is possible that the TCR breadth and depth analyses underestimated the total T cell responses. Substantial response breadth was reportedly seen for spike-specific CD8+ and CD4+ T cells after vaccination.

The rearrangement links TRBV6-5 to TRBJ1-5; D is uncertain. The sequence derives from a person between 18 and 65 years old who received the Ad26.COV2.S COVID-19 vaccine or a placebo. This material consisted of peripheral blood, taken in a trial of Ad26.COV2.S vaccine versus placebo. The DNA of the CDR3 is TGTGCCAGCAGTTACTCGAAAGGACAGCCCCAGCATTTT. It codes for CASSYSKGQPQHF.